Listed here is a single T cell receptor beta chain. Its specificity is not known. This record belongs to a study of cytomegalovirus exposure and HLA in healthy donors. At the level of the study: Some 91 million unique TCRs from HLA-typed donors were held in an early release of data.

Study conclusions and caveats: Later analysis reportedly placed an Asian-associated ancestry cluster below the approximately 700-donor mean in N-insertions. Cytomegalovirus-associated TCR beta chains were listed, numbering 150 to 200. V- and J-gene trimming in TCR beta was tied to a missense DCLRE1C variant by an analysis performed later.

CDR3 length: 15 residues. Looked up from germline, CDR1 is PRHDT and CDR2 is FYEKMQ (reference sequence). Between the trimmed V and J ends, which lost 5 bases and 1 base, there was a span of 12 bases. PCR amplification relied on 60 Vbeta primers (plus 13 Jbeta primers). TCRdb's copy holds only in-frame clones and misses some; the assay was immunoSEQ multiplex PCR. The sample has about 120,000 clones, around 73% seen once. This TCR came from a female donor in good health and CMV-seronegative. This chain links TRBV13 with TRBJ2-1; D not resolved. What was sequenced was PBMCs. CDR3 in DNA: TGTGCCAGCAGCCCCCGTGCGCGGTCCTACAATGAGCAGTTCTTC. Protein: CASSPRARSYNEQFF.